A single sample is the source of the 7 T cell receptor beta chains below, sequenced in a study of cytomegalovirus exposure and HLA in healthy donors. Assay: immunoSEQ multiplex PCR; the TCRdb copy retains only in-frame clones and omits some. Of about 83,000 clones in the sample, 90% to 97% were seen once. Sequencing was done on a sample of PBMCs. These receptors were taken from a young woman in good health and CMV-seronegative.

V is TRBV18 and J is TRBJ1-3, with 9 bases fitting TRBD1. The ends lost 9 bases at V and 3 bases at J; junction bases unmatched: 3. This CDR3 is 13 amino acids long. CDR1 and CDR2 (germline): KGHSH, LQKENI. The CDR3 DNA reads as TGTGCCAGTCGACAGGGGGATGGAAACACCATATATTTT. Its translation is CASRQGDGNTIYF. Drawing the rest from reference TRBV18 and TRBJ1-3, the complete variable domain is NAGVMQNPRHLVRRRGQEARLRCSPMKGHSHVYWYRQLPEEGLKFMVYLQKENIIDESGMPKERFSAEFPKEGPSILRIQQVVRGDSAAYFCASRQGDGNTIYFGEGSWLTVV.

The gene calls are TRBV6-5 and TRBJ2-7; 8 nucleotides match TRBD2. Germline values: CDR1 MNHEY, CDR2 SVGAGI. With 6 bases clipped from V and 2 bases from J, the junction kept 0 bases outside the gene matches. The CDR3 has 12 amino acids. In DNA form, the CDR3 reads TGTGCCAGCAGGGGACTAGCCTACGAGCAGTACTTC. Its protein is CASRGLAYEQYF.

This clone has a single count. The rearrangement joins TRBV28 to TRBJ2-7; D gene unclear. CDR1 is MDHEN and CDR2 is SYDVKM in the germline V gene. Trimming cost V 3 bases and J 0 bases, with 18 bases left between them. The CDR3 loop spans 17 amino acids. CDR3 sequence: CASSLLAHNQLSYEQYF. For the CDR3, the DNA is TGTGCCAGCAGTTTGTTAGCTCACAACCAACTCTCCTACGAGCAGTACTTC.

The J gene is TRBJ2-3, the V gene TRBV19, with 11 bases fitting TRBD1. The CDR3 is 14 amino acids. V lost 7 bases to trimming and J lost 4 bases; unmatched junction nucleotides: 4. CDR1 and CDR2 (germline): LNHDA, SQIVND (reference sequence). The CDR3 region has the DNA TGTGCCAGTACGCCGGGACAGGGGGCAGATACGCAGTATTTT. Its translation is CASTPGQGADTQYF. The full variable domain, with the rest looked up from reference TRBV19 and TRBJ2-3, is DGGITQSPKYLFRKEGQNVTLSCEQNLNHDAMYWYRQDPGQGLRLIYYSQIVNDFQKGDIAEGYSVSREKKESFPLTVTSAQKNPTAFYLCASTPGQGADTQYFGPGTRLTVL.

In DNA form, the CDR3 reads TGCAGTGCGGATCCGCGGGGCTACACCTTC. As protein: CSADPRGYTF. V gene TRBV20-1 combines with J gene TRBJ1-2; the D is unclear. Trimming pared 6 bases from V and 8 bases from J, leaving 10 bases between. Germline V lookup: CDR1 DFQATT, CDR2 SNEGSKA (reference sequence). The CDR3 is 10 residues long.

This clone was seen a few times. The chain couples TRBV18 to TRBJ1-6; TRBD1 matches 7 bases. Germline V gene data show CDR1 as KGHSH and CDR2 as LQKENI. The CDR3 consists of 16 residues. The trim removed 6 bases at V and 8 bases at J, leaving 13 bases unmatched. CDR3 region: CASSPTERDRYSPLHF. The CDR3 nucleotides are TGTGCCAGCTCCCCCACAGAGAGGGACAGATATTCACCCCTCCACTTT.

V gene TRBV25-1 combines with J gene TRBJ2-7; tentatively, D is TRBD2 (6 bases). CDR1 is MGHDK and CDR2 is SYGVNS in the germline V gene. The CDR3 has 12 amino acids. V lost 8 bases, J lost 7 bases, and 15 bases lay in between. The CDR3 loop is CASGEGAGEQYF. As DNA, the CDR3 is TGTGCCAGCGGGGAAGGGGCGGGAGAGCAGTACTTC.